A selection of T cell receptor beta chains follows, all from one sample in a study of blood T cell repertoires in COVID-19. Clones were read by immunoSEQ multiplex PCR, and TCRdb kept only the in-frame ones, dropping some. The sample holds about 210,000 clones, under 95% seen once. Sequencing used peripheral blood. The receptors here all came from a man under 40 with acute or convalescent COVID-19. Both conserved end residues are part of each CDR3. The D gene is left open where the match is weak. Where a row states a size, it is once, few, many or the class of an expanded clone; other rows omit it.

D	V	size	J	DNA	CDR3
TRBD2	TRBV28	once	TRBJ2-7	TGTGCCTCTTTCCCGTCCGGGACTAGCGGAAAGAGCTCCTACGAGCAGTACTTC	CASFPSGTSGKSSYEQYF
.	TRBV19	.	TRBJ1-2	TGTGCCAGTAATCAGGGCGGAACCTATGGCTACACCTTC	CASNQGGTYGYTF
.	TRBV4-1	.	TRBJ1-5	TGCGCCAGCAGCCAAGATTACAAAAACCCCAATCAGCCCCAGCATTTT	CASSQDYKNPNQPQHF
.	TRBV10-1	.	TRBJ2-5	TGCGCCAGCAGTGATGACCCGCGGGAGACCCAGTACTTC	CASSDDPRETQYF
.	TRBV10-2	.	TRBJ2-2	TGCGCCAGCAGACAAGTGGGGGGAACCGGGGAGCTGTTTTTT	CASRQVGGTGELFF
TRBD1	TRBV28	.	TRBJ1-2	TGTGCCAGCAGTTTAATTCAAGGGGGCACGGGCTATGGCTACACCTTC	CASSLIQGGTGYGYTF
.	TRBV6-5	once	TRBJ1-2	TGTGCCAGCAGTCCCAGGAGGGGAATTGATGGCTACACCTTC	CASSPRRGIDGYTF
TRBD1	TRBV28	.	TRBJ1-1	TGTGCCAGCACCCTGAGACAGGGAGGCGAGGCTTTCTTT	CASTLRQGGEAFF
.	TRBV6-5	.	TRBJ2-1	TGTGCCAGCAAACAGGAACTTGCGTACAATGAGCAGTTCTTC	CASKQELAYNEQFF
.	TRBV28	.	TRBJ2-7	TGTGCCAGCAGTTTCTTGGAGGCGATCTACGAGCAGTACTTC	CASSFLEAIYEQYF
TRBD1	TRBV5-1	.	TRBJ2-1	TGCGCCAGCAGCGGGGACAGGGGAAGGGGTGAGCAGTTCTTC	CASSGDRGRGEQFF
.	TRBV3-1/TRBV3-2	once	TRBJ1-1	TGTGCCAGCAGCCCTACGAGGGGGGGCGGCACTGAAGCTTTCTTT	CASSPTRGGGTEAFF
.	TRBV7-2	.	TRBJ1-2	TGTGCCAGCACCCCCTTTGGGGAAGAGCGGTATGGCTACACCTTC	CASTPFGEERYGYTF
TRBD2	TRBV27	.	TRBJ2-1	TGTGCCAGCAGTTCGGGACTAGCGGAGCCCTACAATGAGCAGTTCTTC	CASSSGLAEPYNEQFF
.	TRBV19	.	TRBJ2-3	TGTGCCAGTAGGAAACTTGGACAAGGCACAGATACGCAGTATTTT	CASRKLGQGTDTQYF
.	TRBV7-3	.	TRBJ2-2	TGTGCCAGCAGCTTAAGGCCAACCGCAGACACCGGGGAGCTGTTTTTT	CASSLRPTADTGELFF
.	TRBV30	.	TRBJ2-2	TGTGCCTGGAGTCCTAACCGAACGAACACCGGGGAGCTGTTTTTT	CAWSPNRTNTGELFF
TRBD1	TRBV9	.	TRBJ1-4	TGTGCCAGCAGCTTAGACGACAGGGGGGCTGAAAAACTGTTTTTT	CASSLDDRGAEKLFF
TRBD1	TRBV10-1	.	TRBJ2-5	TGCGCCAGCAGTGAGAACAGGGGTCAAGAGACCCAGTACTTC	CASSENRGQETQYF
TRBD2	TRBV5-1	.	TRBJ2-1	TGCGCCAGCAGCTTGATACCGGGACTAGCGGGTTCAGGTGAGCAGTTCTTC	CASSLIPGLAGSGEQFF
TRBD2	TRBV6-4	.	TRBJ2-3	TGTGCCAGCAGTGACTCGCCGCGGGGGGAGGTCGGGGATACGCAGTATTTT	CASSDSPRGEVGDTQYF
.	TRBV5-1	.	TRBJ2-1	TGCGCCAGCAGCTTGTCAGTCATGAATGAGCAGTTCTTC	CASSLSVMNEQFF
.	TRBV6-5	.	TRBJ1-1	TGTGCCAGCAGCCTCAGGGGCCCGAACACTGAAGCTTTCTTT	CASSLRGPNTEAFF
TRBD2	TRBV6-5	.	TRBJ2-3	TGTGCCAGCAGCAGCGGGATCTGGATAGATACGCAGTATTTT	CASSSGIWIDTQYF
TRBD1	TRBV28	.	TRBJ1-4	TGTGCCAGCAGAGAACAGGGGTTAGGTAATGAAAAACTGTTTTTT	CASREQGLGNEKLFF
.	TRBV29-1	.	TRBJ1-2	TGCAGCGTTGATATTGGGGGGGGCCGAGGCTACACCTTC	CSVDIGGGRGYTF
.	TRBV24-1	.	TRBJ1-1	TGTGCCACCAGTGACCCGGGAAGTACTGAAGCTTTCTTT	CATSDPGSTEAFF